This T cell receptor beta chain was identified in a study of T cell responses to AZD1222 COVID-19 vaccine. Here immunoSEQ multiplex PCR was the method, and the copy in TCRdb shows in-frame clones only, minus some. Here the sample spans approximately 120,000 clones, over 85% being singletons. CDR1 is MNHEY and CDR2 is SVGAGI in the germline V gene. V was pared by 11 bases and J by 0 bases, with 17 bases between. The CDR3 runs to 15 residues. This rearrangement joins TRBV6-5 to TRBJ2-1; no reliable D call. The sample in question was peripheral blood, obtained on day 0 of AZD1222 vaccination. The source of this sequence is an adult in good health. Written as DNA, the CDR3 is TGTGCCCGATTTCCCAAAGTAAACTCCTACAATGAGCAGTTCTTC. Residues: CARFPKVNSYNEQFF.